This T cell receptor (beta chain) was found in a study of vaccination and CD4 T cells after COVID-19. Study-level information: Overlapping peptides covering the spike proteins of SARS-CoV-2, HCoV-NL63, HCoV-OC43 and HCoV-229E were added to stimulate cells. Study-level results: For SARS-CoV-2-reactive clonotypes, the median went from about 22 to 38, a nonsignificant increase.

The CDR3 totals 14 residues. Germline CDR1 DFQATT, CDR2 SNEGSKA (reference sequence). V lost 5 bases to trimming and J lost 1 base; unmatched junction nucleotides: 6. Sequencing of cultured CD4+ T cell DNA used the Oncomine TCR Beta short-read assay. Via MiXCR, TCRdb re-called the PCR reads, giving one row per CDR3 protein. Seen here are around 5,300 distinct CDR3 sequences, 34% observed once, and the top ten hold around 35%. Sample treatment: approximately 10-day PBMC culture with coronavirus spike peptide pools or control peptides (ViraFEST assay). Using peptide pools, antigen-specific T cells were expanded in ViraFEST before TCRs were sequenced. This clonotype was found a few times. The antigen is undetermined.

This receptor was taken from a human donor who had recovered from COVID-19. The sequenced sample was CD4+ T cells from blood, cultured in vitro, obtained after SARS-CoV-2 vaccination. The V call is TRBV20-1, the J call TRBJ2-5; 8 bases are shared with TRBD1. In nucleotides, the CDR3 is TGCAGTGCTGCCCAGGGGGCCCTCCAAGAGACCCAGTACTTC. Its protein product is CSAAQGALQETQYF.